The subject of this entry is one T cell receptor beta chain. Every TCR library used approximately 3,700 ng of total RNA. TCRdb reprocessed the 5' RACE reads and keeps a single row for each CDR3 protein, giving no DNA. With fewer than 550,000 distinct CDR3 sequences in the sample, the ten largest clones hold 2% to 3%. The source of the sample is a study of monozygotic twins with inflammatory bowel disease. Germline V gene data show CDR1 as KGHDR and CDR2 as SFDVKD. There are 16 residues in the CDR3. One blood sample of 2 to 2.5 ml was taken from each donor. The clonotype originates from a human donor with ulcerative colitis or Crohn's disease, or a healthy co-twin of an affected twin (not recorded which). Sample: blood. The rearrangement joins TRBV24-1 to TRBJ2-7; TCRdb picks TRBD1, but there is no DNA to check that call. The chain's CDR3 is CATSVDRDRGTYEQYF.